Below are 28 T cell receptor beta chains sequenced from a single sample in a study of shared clonotypes between healthy human individuals. Libraries were prepared by immunoSEQ multiplex PCR; TCRdb keeps only in-frame clonotypes and omits some of them. The data hold approximately 2,000,000 clones, with 80% to 95% observed a single time. Sequenced: naive CD4+ T cells from PBMCs. The subset is: CD45RA+ positively selected. These TCRs come from a man aged 18-30 years in good health. Some clones in this sample may be carry-over from other donors' samples.

The rearrangement links TRBV28 to TRBJ1-1; D uncertain. Germline loops: CDR1 MDHEN, CDR2 SYDVKM. The CDR3 is 12 residues long. V lost 5 bases and J 4 bases, leaving 8 bases between the germline ends. CDR3 amino acids: CASSPRSTEAFF. The CDR3 region has the DNA TGTGCCAGCAGTCCCCGATCCACTGAAGCTTTCTTT.

V gene TRBV5-1 combines with J gene TRBJ1-4; 9 bases fit TRBD1. CDR3 length equals 17 residues. Germline CDR1 is SGHRS and CDR2 is YFSETQ. Trimming at V came to 2 bases and at J to 7 bases, leaving 12 bases not matched to a gene. The CDR3 here is CASSFFSGQGQGEKLFF. DNA for the CDR3: TGCGCCAGCAGCTTTTTCTCGGGACAGGGACAAGGTGAAAAACTGTTTTTT.

The chain joins TRBV2 to TRBJ2-5, with 10 positions matching TRBD1. Trimming cost V 5 bases and J 5 bases; bases outside gene matches: 2. This CDR3 contains 13 residues. Germline-derived CDR1 and CDR2 are SNHLY and FYNNEI. The CDR3 DNA sequence: TGTGCCAGCAGTCTGGACAGGGGGGAGACCCAGTACTTC. This translates into CASSLDRGETQYF.

The chain carries TRBV4-2 and TRBJ2-1, with 7 bases aligning to TRBD2. Germline values: CDR1 LGHNA, CDR2 YNFKEQ. The length of the CDR3 is 22 residues. V was clipped by 0 bases and J by 6 bases; unmatched bases: 26. CDR3 residues: CASSQEPFRREVGAGASNEQFF. The CDR3 DNA sequence: TGTGCCAGCAGCCAAGAGCCCTTTAGGCGAGAGGTTGGGGCGGGAGCGTCCAATGAGCAGTTCTTC.

The chain couples TRBV18 to TRBJ2-1; tentative D call: TRBD1 (5 bases). The CDR3 sequence is 13 residues long. V lost 6 bases, J lost 10 bases, and 16 bases lay in between. Germline V CDR1 and CDR2: KGHSH, LQKENI. As DNA, the CDR3 is TGTGCCAGCTCCCCTTCAGGGATAGGGGAGCAGTTCTTC. Amino acid sequence: CASSPSGIGEQFF.

V is TRBV6-5 and J is TRBJ2-3; D is undetermined. V lost 6 bases and J lost 0, with 4 bases in between. The CDR3 has 12 amino acids. Germline CDR1 and CDR2: MNHEY and SVGAGI. CDR3 nucleotides: TGTGCCAGCAGAAAAAGCACAGATACGCAGTATTTT. Protein: CASRKSTDTQYF.

This sequence joins TRBV18 and TRBJ2-7; TRBD2 agrees at 13 bases. This CDR3 has 14 residues. J was trimmed by 6 bases and V by 6 bases; bases with no gene match: 5. Germline V CDR1 and CDR2: KGHSH, LQKENI. CDR3 nucleotides: TGTGCCAGCTCGCTCGGACTAGCGGGAGCCGAGCAGTACTTC. As protein: CASSLGLAGAEQYF. Drawing the rest from reference TRBV18 and TRBJ2-7, the complete variable domain is NAGVMQNPRHLVRRRGQEARLRCSPMKGHSHVYWYRQLPEEGLKFMVYLQKENIIDESGMPKERFSAEFPKEGPSILRIQQVVRGDSAAYFCASSLGLAGAEQYFGPGTRLTVT.

This clone was seen only once. The rearrangement uses TRBV2 and TRBJ2-3; the D is unclear. This CDR3 region has 13 residues. Germline CDR1 is SNHLY and CDR2 is FYNNEI. The ends were cut back, 8 bases at V and 4 bases at J, with 13 bases in the middle. The CDR3 DNA is TGTGCCAGCTTTCGACAAACTTCAGATACGCAGTATTTT. Encoded protein: CASFRQTSDTQYF.

The chain has TRBV5-8 and TRBJ1-5, with a tentative D call TRBD1 (5 bases). Germline V lookup: CDR1 SGHTS, CDR2 YDEGEE. The CDR3 loop spans 15 amino acids. Between the trimmed V and J ends, which lost 4 bases and 0 bases, there was a span of 11 bases. DNA for the CDR3: TGTGCCAGCAGCCAGGGTACTAATAGCAATCAGCCCCAGCATTTT. It yields the protein CASSQGTNSNQPQHF.

The rearrangement uses TRBV5-1 and TRBJ1-1; maybe TRBD1 (5 bases). The germline gives CDR1 SGHRS, CDR2 YFSETQ. The V gene lost 8 bases and the J gene lost 2 bases, with 10 bases spanning the gap. There are 12 residues in the CDR3. The CDR3 DNA reads as TGCGCCAGTAAGACAGCTAACACTGAAGCTTTCTTT. The encoded protein is CASKTANTEAFF.

The rearrangement joins TRBV29-1 to TRBJ1-1, with a tentative D call TRBD1 (6 bases). The CDR3 runs 13 residues. CDR1 and CDR2 from the germline V gene are SQVTM and ANQGSEA. V shed 3 bases and J shed 4 bases, with 12 bases lying between them. The CDR3 DNA reads as TGCAGCGTTGACTGGGGGCGCGGCACTGAAGCTTTCTTT. Its translation is CSVDWGRGTEAFF.

The chain couples TRBV25-1 to TRBJ1-4, with 7 bases lining up with TRBD1. This CDR3 contains 14 residues. V gave up 2 bases and J gave up 7 bases; unmatched junction bases: 4. In germline, CDR1 is MGHDK, CDR2 SYGVNS. CDR3 protein: CASSEGAGGEKLFF. The CDR3 nucleotides are TGTGCCAGCAGTGAAGGGGCAGGGGGTGAAAAACTGTTTTTT. The full variable domain, completed using reference TRBV25-1 and TRBJ1-4, is EADIYQTPRYLVIGTGKKITLECSQTMGHDKMYWYQQDPGMELHLIHYSYGVNSTEKGDLSSESTVSRIRTEHFPLTLESARPSHTSQYLCASSEGAGGEKLFFGSGTQLSVL.

This sequence joins TRBV2 and TRBJ2-7; D is unresolved. CDR3 length equals 12 residues. Germline CDR1 and CDR2: SNHLY and FYNNEI. Trimming took 3 bases from V and 4 from J, leaving 7 bases between them. CDR3 bases: TGTGCCAGCAGTGACTCCCCTTACGAGCAGTACTTC. This codes for CASSDSPYEQYF.

The gene calls are TRBV11-2 and TRBJ1-2; 7 bases fit TRBD1. The CDR3 is made up of 13 amino acids. The germline CDR1 and CDR2 sequences are SGHAT and FQNNGV. V was pared by 3 bases and J by 4 bases, with 2 bases of the junction left unmatched. For the CDR3, the DNA is TGTGCCAGCAGCTTTGGGACAGCCTATGGCTACACCTTC. It codes for CASSFGTAYGYTF.

V is TRBV28 and J is TRBJ2-7; the D gene is possibly TRBD1 (6 bases). The CDR3 is made up of 14 amino acids. The V end lost 5 bases, the J end lost 2 bases, and 13 bases lay between the germline ends. CDR1 and CDR2 from the germline V gene are MDHEN and SYDVKM. The CDR3 nucleotides read TGTGCCAGCAGTCAGGCAGGGGCTACCTACGAGCAGTACTTC. This sequence encodes CASSQAGATYEQYF.

This chain joins TRBV20-1 and TRBJ1-1; 11 bases match TRBD1. Germline loops: CDR1 DFQATT, CDR2 SNEGSKA (reference sequence). The ends lost 5 bases at V and 11 bases at J; junction bases unmatched: 4. This CDR3 is 11 amino acids long. The CDR3 nucleotides are TGCAGTGCTGGGACAGGGGGAGCGGCTTTCTTT. Protein sequence: CSAGTGGAAFF.

This sequence joins TRBV23-1 and TRBJ1-5; the D is unclear. TRBV23-1 is noted as an ORF with a role that remains uncertain. V lost 4 bases and J 6 bases, leaving 1 base between the germline ends. This CDR3 contains 10 residues. CDR3 DNA sequence: TGCGCCAGCAGTCGTCAGCCCCAGCATTTT. It specifies CASSRQPQHF.

The chain joins TRBV4-1 to TRBJ2-2; D unclear. The V gene lost 0 bases and the J gene lost 4 bases, with 9 bases spanning the gap. Germline V gives CDR1 MGHRA, CDR2 YSYEKL. This CDR3 has 15 amino acids. The CDR3 DNA reads as TGCGCCAGCAGCCAAGACGTAGGGTTCACCGGGGAGCTGTTTTTT. It is translated as CASSQDVGFTGELFF.

This rearrangement joins TRBV5-1 to TRBJ1-1; D gene uncertain. The ends were cut back, 5 bases at V and 1 base at J, with 9 bases in the middle. The CDR3 has 13 residues. Germline CDR1 and CDR2: SGHRS and YFSETQ. The CDR3 reads CASREVENTEAFF. Here the CDR3 DNA reads TGCGCCAGCAGGGAGGTTGAGAACACTGAAGCTTTCTTT.

This chain connects TRBV27 to TRBJ2-5; 7 bases line up with TRBD2. Germline V gene lookup returns CDR1 MNHEY and CDR2 SMNVEV (reference sequence). V trimming: 7 bases; J trimming: 4 bases; junction bases outside the gene matches: 9. CDR3 size: 14 residues. The CDR3 sequence is CASNQGGRGETQYF. CDR3 in DNA: TGTGCCAGCAACCAGGGCGGGAGAGGAGAGACCCAGTACTTC.

For the CDR3, the DNA is TGTGCCACCAGCAGAGAACAGTGGTACGAGCAGTACTTC. This gives the protein CATSREQWYEQYF. The V call is TRBV15, the J call TRBJ2-7; D ambiguous. Trimming stripped 0 bases from V and 4 bases from J, with 7 bases between. This CDR3 has 13 amino acids. The V gene's germline CDR1 is LNHNV and CDR2 YYDKDF (reference sequence).

A few counts support this clone. The rearrangement links TRBV4-1 to TRBJ2-4; D ambiguous. Germline lookup yields CDR1 MGHRA and CDR2 YSYEKL. V was pared by 8 bases and J by 5 bases, with 10 bases between. This CDR3 is 12 amino acids long. CDR3 sequence reads: CASAAVENIQYF. In DNA, the CDR3 is TGCGCCAGCGCGGCGGTGGAAAACATTCAGTACTTC.

The chain joins TRBV27 to TRBJ1-1, with D unresolved. The CDR3 has 16 residues. V was clipped by 3 bases and J by 0 bases, with 14 bases between them. CDR1 and CDR2 from the germline V gene are MNHEY and SMNVEV (reference sequence). The CDR3 region is CASSFDQAVMNTEAFF. Here the CDR3 DNA reads TGTGCCAGCAGTTTTGACCAGGCCGTAATGAACACTGAAGCTTTCTTT.

This clone was counted once. The chain employs TRBV28 and TRBJ1-2; D uncertain. V lost 6 bases and J 0 bases, leaving 8 bases between the germline ends. Germline V gene data show CDR1 as MDHEN and CDR2 as SYDVKM. CDR3 length: 13 amino acids. CDR3 loop: CASSHGTNYGYTF. For the CDR3, the DNA is TGTGCCAGCAGCCACGGGACTAACTATGGCTACACCTTC.

The gene calls are TRBV28 and TRBJ2-2, with 8 bases fitting TRBD1. This CDR3 comprises 15 residues. V was pared by 7 bases and J by 6 bases, with 10 bases of the junction left unmatched. CDR1 is MDHEN, CDR2 SYDVKM, per germline. CDR3 in DNA: TGTGCCAGCAACGCGAGGACAGGGTGGTCCGGGGAGCTGTTTTTT. It encodes CASNARTGWSGELFF. The variable domain in full, with the rest retrieved from reference TRBV28 and TRBJ2-2, is DVKVTQSSRYLVKRTGEKVFLECVQDMDHENMFWYRQDPGLGLRLIYFSYDVKMKEKGDIPEGYSVSREKKERFSLILESASTNQTSMYLCASNARTGWSGELFFGEGSRLTVL.

This chain links TRBV5-1 with TRBJ2-7, with a weak D call TRBD2 (5 bases). The CDR3 has 15 residues. Trimming cost V 2 bases and J 6 bases, with 18 bases left between them. Germline values: CDR1 SGHRS, CDR2 YFSETQ. The CDR3 DNA sequence: TGCGCCAGCAGCTTACCTAGCCTGAATTTACCCGAGCAGTACTTC. As protein: CASSLPSLNLPEQYF.

The chain carries TRBV7-3 and TRBJ2-2; no clear D gene. The CDR3 runs to 12 residues. Trimming shortened V by 4 bases and J by 6 bases, and 6 bases separated the two germline ends. CDR1 and CDR2 from the germline V gene are SGHTA and FQGTGA. The CDR3, as DNA: TGTGCCAGCAGCTCGCAAGCCGGGGAGCTGTTTTTT. This encodes CASSSQAGELFF.

On this clone: This CDR3 is also generated by other DNA sequences in the sample. The chain couples TRBV7-2 to TRBJ2-3; unclear D gene. V was trimmed by 3 bases and J by 4 bases, leaving 5 bases between them. Germline V gives CDR1 SGHTA, CDR2 FQGNSA. The CDR3 runs to 12 residues. The DNA for the CDR3 is TGTGCCAGCAGCTTCCTAGCAGATACGCAGTATTTT. Its protein product is CASSFLADTQYF.